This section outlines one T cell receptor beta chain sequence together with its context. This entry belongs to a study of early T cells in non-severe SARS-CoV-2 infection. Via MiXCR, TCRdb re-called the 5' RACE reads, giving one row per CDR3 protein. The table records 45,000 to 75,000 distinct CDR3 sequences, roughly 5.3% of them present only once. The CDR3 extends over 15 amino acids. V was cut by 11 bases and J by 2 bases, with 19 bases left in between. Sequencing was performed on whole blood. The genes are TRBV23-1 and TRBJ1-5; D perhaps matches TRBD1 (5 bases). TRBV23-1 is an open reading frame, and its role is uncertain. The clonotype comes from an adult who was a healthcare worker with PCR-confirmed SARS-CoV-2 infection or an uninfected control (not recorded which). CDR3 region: CAGTGARGGNQPQHF. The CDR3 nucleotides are TGCGCCGGAACCGGGGCCCGGGGCGGCAATCAGCCCCAGCATTTT.